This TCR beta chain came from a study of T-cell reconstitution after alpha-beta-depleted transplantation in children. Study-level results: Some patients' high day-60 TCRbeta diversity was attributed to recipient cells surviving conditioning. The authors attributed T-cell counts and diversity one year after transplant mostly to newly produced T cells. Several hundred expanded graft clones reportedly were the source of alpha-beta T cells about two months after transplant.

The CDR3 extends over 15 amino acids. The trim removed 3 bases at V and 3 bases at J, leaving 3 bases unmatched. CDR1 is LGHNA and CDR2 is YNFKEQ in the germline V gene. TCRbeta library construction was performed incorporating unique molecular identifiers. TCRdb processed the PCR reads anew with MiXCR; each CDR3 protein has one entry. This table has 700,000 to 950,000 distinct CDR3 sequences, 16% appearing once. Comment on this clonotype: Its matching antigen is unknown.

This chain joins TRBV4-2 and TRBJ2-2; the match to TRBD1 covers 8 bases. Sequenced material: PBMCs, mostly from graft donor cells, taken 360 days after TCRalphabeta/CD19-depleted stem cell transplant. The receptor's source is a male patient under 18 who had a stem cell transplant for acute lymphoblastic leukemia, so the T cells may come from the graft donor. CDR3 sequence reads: CASSQAGGHTGELFF. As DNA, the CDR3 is TGTGCCAGCAGCCAGGCAGGGGGCCACACCGGGGAGCTGTTTTTT.